This T cell receptor (beta chain) stems from a study of identical twins. The ends lost 6 bases at V and 7 bases at J; junction bases unmatched: 15. This CDR3 spans 16 amino acids. The V gene's germline CDR1 is DFQATT and CDR2 SNEGSKA (reference sequence). A word on this clonotype: Its antigen is undetermined.

Study findings and constraints: Fewer insertions were carried by abundant cord blood beta clonotypes, but none was seen in memory repertoires.

TCRdb redid the calling of the 5' RACE reads with MiXCR, one entry per CDR3 protein. The table records 500,000 to 550,000 distinct CDR3 sequences, around 20% of them present only once. This sample also belongs to another study, concerning T cells expressing NK-cell markers.

This chain uses TRBV20-1 with TRBJ2-1; 10 bases are a match to TRBD2. This TCR was sampled from a woman aged 18-29 years in good health. The sample was CD4+ T cells sorted from blood. The CDR3 DNA is TGCAGTGCCTTCCTCGTCCTAGCGGGAGTGGAAAATGAGCAGTTCTTC. Protein product: CSAFLVLAGVENEQFF.